This T cell receptor (beta chain) was recorded in a study of T-cell reconstitution after alpha-beta-depleted transplantation in children. Study-wide results and limits: The high TCRbeta diversity at day 60 in some patients came from surviving recipient T cells and thymic progenitors. Alpha-beta T cells about two months after transplant reportedly derived from several hundred expanded graft clones. The authors attributed T-cell counts and diversity one year after transplant mostly to newly produced T cells.

The library targeted TCRbeta and was prepared with unique molecular identifiers. A single record per CDR3 protein comes from TCRdb applying MiXCR to the PCR reads. Among roughly 790,000 distinct CDR3 sequences, about 16% were seen once, and the ten largest hold around 5%. This clonotype was counted many times. The antigen is unknown. The sequence was obtained from a male patient younger than 18 who had a stem cell transplant for acute lymphoblastic leukemia, so the T cells may come from the graft donor. This material consisted of PBMCs, mostly from graft donor cells, taken 360 days after TCRalphabeta/CD19-depleted stem cell transplant.

The CDR3 region has the DNA TGTGCCAGCAGCGTAGCTCCAGGAGCCTACGAGCAGTACTTC. Protein product: CASSVAPGAYEQYF. This chain uses TRBV9 with TRBJ2-7; D not resolved. Germline lookup yields CDR1 SGDLS and CDR2 YYNGEE. The ends were cut back, 0 bases at V and 2 bases at J, with 9 bases in the middle. This CDR3 is 14 amino acids long.